This T cell receptor (beta chain) is drawn from a study of T cells in localized non-small cell lung cancer. Whole-study results and caveats: Prolonged overall survival went with higher T cell density in the blood.

As concerns this clone: Its antigen is not known.

Data came from immunoSEQ multiplex PCR; TCRdb stores just in-frame clones and leaves some out. The sample carries 50,000 to 60,000 clones, around three quarters recorded once. Germline CDR1 and CDR2: MNHNY and SVGAGI (reference sequence). The CDR3 loop spans 15 amino acids. Trimming stripped 0 bases from V and 4 bases from J, with 12 bases between. This material consisted of PBMCs, taken before any cancer treatment. This receptor was identified in a woman aged 35-70 years with stage II lung adenocarcinoma. This chain joins TRBV6-6 and TRBJ1-2, with a tentative D call TRBD1 (6 bases). CDR3 in amino acids: CASSYSMGAAYGYTF. CDR3 coding DNA: TGTGCCAGCAGTTACTCGATGGGGGCGGCCTATGGCTACACCTTC.